These T cell receptor beta chains were read from a single sample in a study of T-cell memory formation after mild COVID-19. Via MiXCR, TCRdb re-called the 5' RACE reads, giving one row per CDR3 protein. The table has about 620,000 distinct CDR3 sequences, 18% seen once. The sample consisted of PBMCs or a T cell subset sorted from them (not recorded which). The receptor set was obtained from an adult woman who had mild COVID-19 (a few samples of this study predate the infection). Cell type and time point are not known. CDR3s include the opening cysteine and the closing phenylalanine or tryptophan. A D gene is named only where the DNA matches it firmly. Expanded clones are given a class, and other clones once, few, many or no size at all.

j_call: TRBJ1-5; v_call: TRBV7-9; d_call: TRBD1; clone_size: -; cdr3_aa: CASSSDRSYSNQPQHF; cdr3_nt: TGTGCCAGCAGCTCGGACAGGTCCTATAGCAATCAGCCCCAGCATTTT
j_call: TRBJ2-1; v_call: TRBV12-3/TRBV12-4; d_call: TRBD2; clone_size: few; cdr3_aa: CASNLESGSGRNEQFF; cdr3_nt: TGTGCCAGCAACCTTGAGAGTGGTAGCGGGAGAAATGAGCAGTTCTTC
j_call: TRBJ1-2; v_call: TRBV7-8; d_call: TRBD1; clone_size: few; cdr3_aa: CASSLGWDRGVFGYTF; cdr3_nt: TGTGCCAGCAGCTTGGGCTGGGACAGGGGGGTGTTTGGCTACACCTTC
j_call: TRBJ2-1; v_call: TRBV11-2; d_call: -; clone_size: -; cdr3_aa: CASSLRPIADEQFF; cdr3_nt: TGTGCCAGCAGCTTAAGGCCCATAGCGGATGAGCAGTTCTTC
j_call: TRBJ2-3; v_call: TRBV5-1; d_call: -; clone_size: -; cdr3_aa: CASSRRDMDTDTDTQYF; cdr3_nt: TGCGCCAGCAGCCGGAGGGATATGGACACGGACACAGATACGCAGTATTTT
j_call: TRBJ2-7; v_call: TRBV12-3/TRBV12-4; d_call: TRBD2; clone_size: few; cdr3_aa: CASTGEGQAYEQYF; cdr3_nt: TGTGCCAGCACGGGGGAGGGGCAGGCCTACGAGCAGTACTTC
j_call: TRBJ2-1; v_call: TRBV7-3; d_call: TRBD1; clone_size: few; cdr3_aa: CASSHGPGQGYNEQFF; cdr3_nt: TGTGCCAGCAGCCACGGCCCAGGACAGGGCTACAATGAGCAGTTCTTC
j_call: TRBJ2-2; v_call: TRBV6-5; d_call: TRBD2; clone_size: -; cdr3_aa: CASRRTSGQISNTGELFF; cdr3_nt: TGTGCCAGCAGAAGGACTAGCGGGCAGATCTCGAACACCGGGGAGCTGTTTTTT
j_call: TRBJ2-7; v_call: TRBV7-9; d_call: -; clone_size: few; cdr3_aa: CASSLSPGIYEQYF; cdr3_nt: TGTGCCAGCAGCCTTTCCCCCGGGATTTACGAGCAGTACTTC
j_call: TRBJ2-1; v_call: TRBV6-5; d_call: -; clone_size: -; cdr3_aa: CASSYSISSPDEQFF; cdr3_nt: TGTGCCAGCAGTTACTCGATTTCTAGCCCCGATGAGCAGTTCTTC
j_call: TRBJ2-4; v_call: TRBV20-1; d_call: -; clone_size: few; cdr3_aa: CSARVAGRHHRDIQYF; cdr3_nt: TGCAGTGCTAGGGTGGCGGGGCGACACCACCGGGACATTCAGTACTTC
j_call: TRBJ2-1; v_call: TRBV5-1; d_call: TRBD1; clone_size: -; cdr3_aa: CASSVGRDSMGDEQFF; cdr3_nt: TGCGCCAGCAGCGTCGGAAGGGACAGCATGGGCGATGAGCAGTTCTTC
j_call: TRBJ1-1; v_call: TRBV3-1; d_call: -; clone_size: -; cdr3_aa: CASSQGSGADTEAFF; cdr3_nt: TGTGCCAGCAGCCAAGGATCAGGGGCAGACACTGAAGCTTTCTTT
j_call: TRBJ2-3; v_call: TRBV24-1; d_call: -; clone_size: -; cdr3_aa: CATSDLSGAADTQYF; cdr3_nt: TGTGCCACCAGTGATTTGTCGGGGGCCGCGGATACGCAGTATTTT
j_call: TRBJ1-1; v_call: TRBV11-2; d_call: -; clone_size: -; cdr3_aa: CASSLLGEAEAFF; cdr3_nt: TGTGCCAGCAGCTTATTGGGGGAGGCTGAAGCTTTCTTT
j_call: TRBJ2-5; v_call: TRBV5-1; d_call: -; clone_size: -; cdr3_aa: CASSLGPSGALETQYF; cdr3_nt: TGCGCCAGCAGCTTGGGCCCGTCGGGGGCGCTTGAGACCCAGTACTTC
j_call: TRBJ2-7; v_call: TRBV5-1; d_call: -; clone_size: -; cdr3_aa: CASSLDLIMGEQYF; cdr3_nt: TGCGCCAGCAGCTTGGATCTAATAATGGGGGAGCAGTACTTC
j_call: TRBJ1-4; v_call: TRBV20-1; d_call: TRBD1; clone_size: -; cdr3_aa: CSASARDRGEKLFF; cdr3_nt: TGCAGTGCTAGCGCCCGGGACAGAGGGGAAAAACTGTTTTTT
j_call: TRBJ2-2; v_call: TRBV5-1; d_call: -; clone_size: once; cdr3_aa: CASSLVSGEITGELFF; cdr3_nt: TGCGCCAGCAGCTTGGTATCGGGGGAAATCACCGGGGAGCTGTTTTTT
j_call: TRBJ2-7; v_call: TRBV5-6; d_call: TRBD2; clone_size: many; cdr3_aa: CASSLLAGVHEQYF; cdr3_nt: TGTGCCAGCAGCTTGCTGGCGGGAGTCCACGAGCAGTACTTC
j_call: TRBJ1-2; v_call: TRBV20-1; d_call: -; clone_size: once; cdr3_aa: CSARDFLAVLYGYTF; cdr3_nt: TGCAGTGCTAGAGATTTTCTAGCGGTGCTTTATGGCTACACCTTC
j_call: TRBJ2-4; v_call: TRBV6-5; d_call: -; clone_size: few; cdr3_aa: CASSYSGDKRNIQYF; cdr3_nt: TGTGCCAGCAGTTACTCGGGGGACAAGAGAAACATTCAGTACTTC
j_call: TRBJ2-3; v_call: TRBV5-6; d_call: TRBD2; clone_size: -; cdr3_aa: CASSYIRTSGQRATDTQYF; cdr3_nt: TGTGCCAGCAGCTACATTCGGACTAGCGGGCAGAGAGCCACAGATACGCAGTATTTT
j_call: TRBJ2-1; v_call: TRBV7-2; d_call: TRBD2; clone_size: few; cdr3_aa: CASSFTGTSEGDEQFF; cdr3_nt: TGTGCCAGCAGCTTCACCGGGACTAGCGAGGGGGATGAGCAGTTCTTC
j_call: TRBJ2-7; v_call: TRBV7-9; d_call: -; clone_size: few; cdr3_aa: CASSFTPSYEQYF; cdr3_nt: TGTGCCAGCAGCTTCACACCTTCCTACGAGCAGTACTTC
j_call: TRBJ2-7; v_call: TRBV20-1; d_call: -; clone_size: -; cdr3_aa: CSARRISRSYEQYF; cdr3_nt: TGCAGTGCTCGGAGAATATCCCGCTCCTACGAGCAGTACTTC
j_call: TRBJ2-1; v_call: TRBV7-8; d_call: TRBD2; clone_size: few; cdr3_aa: CASRNSGAGAPSNEQFF; cdr3_nt: TGTGCCAGCAGAAACAGCGGAGCGGGGGCCCCCTCCAATGAGCAGTTCTTC
j_call: TRBJ1-1; v_call: TRBV6-5; d_call: -; clone_size: many; cdr3_aa: CASSPRPNTEAFF; cdr3_nt: TGTGCCAGCAGTCCCAGACCGAACACTGAAGCTTTCTTT
j_call: TRBJ2-1; v_call: TRBV6-2/TRBV6-3; d_call: -; clone_size: -; cdr3_aa: CASSQISDEQFF; cdr3_nt: TGTGCCAGCAGTCAAATCTCGGATGAGCAGTTCTTC
j_call: TRBJ2-3; v_call: TRBV7-2; d_call: -; clone_size: -; cdr3_aa: CASSLVMTVGTDTQYF; cdr3_nt: TGTGCCAGCAGCTTAGTGATGACAGTAGGAACAGATACGCAGTATTTT
j_call: TRBJ1-1; v_call: TRBV27; d_call: -; clone_size: few; cdr3_aa: CASSLSLGHQNTEAFF; cdr3_nt: TGTGCCAGCAGTTTAAGTTTGGGACACCAGAACACTGAAGCTTTCTTT
j_call: TRBJ1-5; v_call: TRBV20-1; d_call: -; clone_size: -; cdr3_aa: CSARLVSNQPQHF; cdr3_nt: TGCAGTGCTAGATTAGTTAGCAATCAGCCCCAGCATTTT
j_call: TRBJ2-7; v_call: TRBV19; d_call: TRBD1; clone_size: few; cdr3_aa: CASSVRDRGPYEQYF; cdr3_nt: TGTGCCAGTAGTGTCCGGGACAGGGGGCCGTACGAGCAGTACTTC
j_call: TRBJ2-2; v_call: TRBV3-1; d_call: -; clone_size: -; cdr3_aa: CASSLMTGLTGELFF; cdr3_nt: TGTGCCAGCAGCCTCATGACGGGGCTCACCGGGGAGCTGTTTTTT
j_call: TRBJ2-7; v_call: TRBV7-9; d_call: -; clone_size: -; cdr3_aa: CASSYDRKGYEQYF; cdr3_nt: TGTGCCAGCAGCTACGACCGAAAAGGTTACGAGCAGTACTTC
j_call: TRBJ2-2; v_call: TRBV11-3; d_call: -; clone_size: few; cdr3_aa: CASSSASTGELFF; cdr3_nt: TGTGCCAGCAGCTCAGCTTCCACCGGGGAGCTGTTTTTT
j_call: TRBJ1-1; v_call: TRBV7-9; d_call: -; clone_size: few; cdr3_aa: CASSTPSNTEAFF; cdr3_nt: TGTGCCAGCAGCACTCCTTCGAACACTGAAGCTTTCTTT
j_call: TRBJ1-1; v_call: TRBV14; d_call: -; clone_size: -; cdr3_aa: CASSQGYIYAFF; cdr3_nt: TGTGCCAGCAGCCAGGGTTATATTTATGCTTTCTTT
j_call: TRBJ2-5; v_call: TRBV12-3/TRBV12-4; d_call: TRBD2; clone_size: few; cdr3_aa: CASSPLAGGLGETQYF; cdr3_nt: TGTGCCAGCAGCCCTTTAGCGGGAGGCCTGGGGGAGACCCAGTACTTC
j_call: TRBJ2-1; v_call: TRBV24-1; d_call: TRBD1; clone_size: few; cdr3_aa: CATSDPGQGLHNEQFF; cdr3_nt: TGTGCCACCAGTGACCCAGGACAGGGCTTACACAATGAGCAGTTCTTC
j_call: TRBJ2-1; v_call: TRBV5-6; d_call: TRBD2; clone_size: many; cdr3_aa: CASSAAGGPHNEQFF; cdr3_nt: TGTGCCAGCAGCGCCGCGGGAGGCCCCCACAATGAGCAGTTCTTC
j_call: TRBJ2-4; v_call: TRBV6-5; d_call: -; clone_size: -; cdr3_aa: CASSYMEKNIQYF; cdr3_nt: TGTGCCAGCAGTTACATGGAGAAAAACATTCAGTACTTC
j_call: TRBJ2-1; v_call: TRBV12-3/TRBV12-4; d_call: -; clone_size: -; cdr3_aa: CASGPPGLIYNEQFF; cdr3_nt: TGTGCCAGCGGGCCACCGGGTCTCATTTACAATGAGCAGTTCTTC
j_call: TRBJ2-1; v_call: TRBV5-4; d_call: -; clone_size: few; cdr3_aa: CASSSPLGDGRDNEQFF; cdr3_nt: TGTGCCAGCAGCTCTCCCCTCGGGGACGGTCGTGACAATGAGCAGTTCTTC
j_call: TRBJ2-1; v_call: TRBV7-8; d_call: TRBD1; clone_size: -; cdr3_aa: CASTKRQGAGNEQFF; cdr3_nt: TGTGCCAGCACGAAGAGACAGGGGGCTGGGAATGAGCAGTTCTTC
j_call: TRBJ1-2; v_call: TRBV11-2; d_call: -; clone_size: -; cdr3_aa: CASSFVPGGLYGYTF; cdr3_nt: TGTGCCAGCAGCTTTGTCCCGGGAGGGTTGTACGGCTACACCTTC
j_call: TRBJ2-3; v_call: TRBV30; d_call: -; clone_size: few; cdr3_aa: CAWSVTGHTDTQYF; cdr3_nt: TGTGCCTGGAGTGTAACAGGCCACACAGATACGCAGTATTTT
j_call: TRBJ2-7; v_call: TRBV20-1; d_call: TRBD2; clone_size: few; cdr3_aa: CSARPGTSGDPSSSEQYF; cdr3_nt: TGCAGTGCTAGACCCGGGACTAGCGGGGACCCTAGTTCTTCCGAGCAGTACTTC
j_call: TRBJ2-1; v_call: TRBV3-1; d_call: -; clone_size: -; cdr3_aa: CASTHGTGGEQFF; cdr3_nt: TGTGCCAGCACACATGGGACTGGGGGTGAGCAGTTCTTC
j_call: TRBJ2-2; v_call: TRBV4-1; d_call: -; clone_size: -; cdr3_aa: CASSQFPSGELFF; cdr3_nt: TGCGCCAGCAGCCAATTCCCGTCCGGGGAGCTGTTTTTT
j_call: TRBJ1-1; v_call: TRBV29-1; d_call: -; clone_size: -; cdr3_aa: CSAGPTLNTEAFF; cdr3_nt: TGCAGCGCTGGACCGACCTTGAACACTGAAGCTTTCTTT
j_call: TRBJ2-1; v_call: TRBV20-1; d_call: -; clone_size: few; cdr3_aa: CSASLTSGGPGRIEQFF; cdr3_nt: TGCAGTGCTAGTTTGACCTCCGGGGGACCAGGTCGCATTGAGCAGTTCTTC
j_call: TRBJ2-7; v_call: TRBV18; d_call: TRBD1; clone_size: -; cdr3_aa: CASSPEDRVEEQYF; cdr3_nt: TGTGCCAGCTCACCCGAAGACAGGGTAGAGGAGCAGTACTTC
j_call: TRBJ1-5; v_call: TRBV7-6; d_call: TRBD1; clone_size: few; cdr3_aa: CASSLGGQGQPQHF; cdr3_nt: TGTGCCAGCAGCTTAGGGGGACAGGGCCAGCCCCAGCATTTT
j_call: TRBJ2-4; v_call: TRBV4-3; d_call: TRBD1; clone_size: few; cdr3_aa: CASSRVNGQGENIQYF; cdr3_nt: TGCGCCAGCAGCCGGGTCAATGGACAGGGGGAAAACATTCAGTACTTC
j_call: TRBJ2-7; v_call: TRBV20-1; d_call: TRBD1; clone_size: -; cdr3_aa: CSAGQPSSYEQYF; cdr3_nt: TGCAGTGCGGGACAGCCTAGCTCCTACGAGCAGTACTTC
j_call: TRBJ2-6; v_call: TRBV7-8; d_call: -; clone_size: -; cdr3_aa: CASSFPGAGANVLTF; cdr3_nt: TGTGCCAGCAGCTTTCCAGGGGCTGGGGCCAACGTCCTGACTTTC
j_call: TRBJ2-2; v_call: TRBV12-3/TRBV12-4; d_call: TRBD2; clone_size: -; cdr3_aa: CASSFSGRAIGELFF; cdr3_nt: TGTGCCAGCAGTTTTAGCGGGAGGGCCATCGGGGAGCTGTTTTTT
j_call: TRBJ2-1; v_call: TRBV29-1; d_call: -; clone_size: -; cdr3_aa: CSVEDLSSDYEQFF; cdr3_nt: TGCAGCGTTGAAGACTTGTCTAGCGACTATGAGCAGTTCTTC
j_call: TRBJ2-5; v_call: TRBV9; d_call: -; clone_size: -; cdr3_aa: CASTRTGASKETQYF; cdr3_nt: TGTGCCAGCACCCGAACTGGGGCCTCGAAAGAGACCCAGTACTTC